This T cell receptor (beta chain) emerged from a study of control samples from healthy donors and cancer patients. CDR1 and CDR2 from the germline V gene are GTSNPN and SVGIG (reference sequence). V shed 4 bases and J 8 bases; nucleotides not matched to a gene: 10. CDR3 length equals 14 residues. Only in-frame clones appear in the TCRdb table, and some are missing; sequencing was by immunoSEQ multiplex PCR. The table has more than 95,000 clones, roughly 87% seen once. The sequence came from a middle-aged man in good health. This chain connects TRBV30 to TRBJ1-2; 10 nucleotides agree with TRBD1. Sequenced material: blood. In DNA form, the CDR3 reads TGTGCCTGGAAGTCGGGACAGGGGTTCTGGGGCTACACCTTC. Its protein product is CAWKSGQGFWGYTF.